A selection of T cell receptor beta chains follows, all from one sample in a study of identical twins. TCRdb re-analysed the 5' RACE reads in MiXCR, keeping a single row per CDR3 protein. The data contain around 690,000 distinct CDR3 sequences, roughly 20% of them seen just once; the ten biggest clones take up 4% to 4.5%. The same sample was also studied in work on T cells expressing NK-cell markers.

Sequenced sample: PBMCs. All receptors come from a young woman in good health. Each CDR3 is given with its conserved first and last residue. Fields, in order: D gene, clone size, V gene, J gene, CDR3 DNA, CDR3 protein. The D gene is left open where the match is weak. Some rows mark clone size as missing; the rest say once, few, many or name a class of expanded clone.

d_gene: TRBD2; abundance: many; v_gene: TRBV10-3; j_gene: TRBJ2-1; CDR3nt: TGTGCCATCACCGGGACTAGCAGCAATGAGCAGTTCTTC; CDR3aa: CAITGTSSNEQFF
d_gene: NA; abundance: NA; v_gene: TRBV10-3; j_gene: TRBJ1-5; CDR3nt: TGTGCCATCAGTGACGCGGGTCGGCCCCAGCATTTT; CDR3aa: CAISDAGRPQHF
d_gene: NA; abundance: many; v_gene: TRBV29-1; j_gene: TRBJ2-1; CDR3nt: TGCAGCGTTGGAGGGCCTTCAAGCTCCTACAATGAGCAGTTCTTC; CDR3aa: CSVGGPSSSYNEQFF
d_gene: NA; abundance: NA; v_gene: TRBV20-1; j_gene: TRBJ2-5; CDR3nt: TGCAGTGCTGAGTTAGAGGAGACCCAGTACTTC; CDR3aa: CSAELEETQYF
d_gene: NA; abundance: few; v_gene: TRBV10-3; j_gene: TRBJ1-5; CDR3nt: TGTGCCATCAGTGGAGTGAGCGGGCGGCCCCAGCATTTT; CDR3aa: CAISGVSGRPQHF
d_gene: NA; abundance: NA; v_gene: TRBV14; j_gene: TRBJ2-7; CDR3nt: TGTGCCAGCACCGGAGACAGGAACTCCTACGAGCAGTACTTC; CDR3aa: CASTGDRNSYEQYF
d_gene: TRBD1; abundance: NA; v_gene: TRBV27; j_gene: TRBJ2-7; CDR3nt: TGTGCCAGTCGGACAGGCAACTCCTACGAGCAGTACTTC; CDR3aa: CASRTGNSYEQYF
d_gene: NA; abundance: many; v_gene: TRBV28; j_gene: TRBJ2-2; CDR3nt: TGTGCCAGCCAGGGGAACACCGGGGAGCTGTTTTTT; CDR3aa: CASQGNTGELFF
d_gene: NA; abundance: few; v_gene: TRBV6-2/TRBV6-3; j_gene: TRBJ2-7; CDR3nt: TGTGCCAGCAGTTCCGCCAGACGGCACGTCTACGAGCAGTACTTC; CDR3aa: CASSSARRHVYEQYF
d_gene: NA; abundance: NA; v_gene: TRBV10-3; j_gene: TRBJ2-7; CDR3nt: TGTGCCATCAGTGATAAGGCAGTCCACGAGCAGTACTTC; CDR3aa: CAISDKAVHEQYF
d_gene: NA; abundance: NA; v_gene: TRBV10-3; j_gene: TRBJ2-7; CDR3nt: TGTGCCATCAGTACAGGGACCTACGAGCAGTACTTC; CDR3aa: CAISTGTYEQYF
d_gene: NA; abundance: few; v_gene: TRBV20-1; j_gene: TRBJ2-1; CDR3nt: TGCAGTGCTAGATGGGTGGGGGCCTTAAGCTCCTACAATGAGCAGTTCTTC; CDR3aa: CSARWVGALSSYNEQFF
d_gene: NA; abundance: many; v_gene: TRBV7-2; j_gene: TRBJ1-3; CDR3nt: TGTGCCAGCAGCTTAGGACGGAGCTCTGGAAACACCATATATTTT; CDR3aa: CASSLGRSSGNTIYF
d_gene: NA; abundance: NA; v_gene: TRBV12-5; j_gene: TRBJ2-7; CDR3nt: TGTGCTAGTGCCGTGGACAGAACCTACGAGCAGTACTTC; CDR3aa: CASAVDRTYEQYF
d_gene: NA; abundance: NA; v_gene: TRBV5-6; j_gene: TRBJ2-7; CDR3nt: TGTGCCAGGAGCCCCGGGTTGGGACACTACGAGCAGTACTTC; CDR3aa: CARSPGLGHYEQYF
d_gene: NA; abundance: few; v_gene: TRBV6-5; j_gene: TRBJ1-2; CDR3nt: TGTGCCAGCAGTTACGAGGGCAGGGGAGGGGGCTACACCTTC; CDR3aa: CASSYEGRGGGYTF
d_gene: TRBD2; abundance: NA; v_gene: TRBV7-2; j_gene: TRBJ2-5; CDR3nt: TGTGCCAGCAGCTTACGTAGACTAGCGGAAGAGACCCAGTACTTC; CDR3aa: CASSLRRLAEETQYF
d_gene: TRBD1; abundance: NA; v_gene: TRBV5-1; j_gene: TRBJ1-1; CDR3nt: TGCGCCAGCAGCAATCAGGGACAGCTATTTGAAGCTTTCTTT; CDR3aa: CASSNQGQLFEAFF
d_gene: TRBD2; abundance: few; v_gene: TRBV11-2; j_gene: TRBJ2-7; CDR3nt: TGTGCCAGCAGCTTATTTGAACTAGCGGCCTACGAGCAGTACTTC; CDR3aa: CASSLFELAAYEQYF
d_gene: NA; abundance: many; v_gene: TRBV7-2; j_gene: TRBJ2-3; CDR3nt: TGTGCCAGCAGCTCGATGTTGAAGGCCACAGATACGCAGTATTTT; CDR3aa: CASSSMLKATDTQYF
d_gene: NA; abundance: NA; v_gene: TRBV15; j_gene: TRBJ2-5; CDR3nt: TGTGCCACCAGCAGAGAGGCTAGCCGCCAGACCCAGTACTTC; CDR3aa: CATSREASRQTQYF
d_gene: TRBD2; abundance: NA; v_gene: TRBV10-2; j_gene: TRBJ2-3; CDR3nt: TGCGCCAGCAGTGTTCGAAGCGGGGGGGTCACAGATACGCAGTATTTT; CDR3aa: CASSVRSGGVTDTQYF
d_gene: NA; abundance: NA; v_gene: TRBV6-1; j_gene: TRBJ2-7; CDR3nt: TGTGCCAGCAGTGTTGGGGTGGGACCAACCTACGAGCAGTACTTC; CDR3aa: CASSVGVGPTYEQYF
d_gene: NA; abundance: NA; v_gene: TRBV7-2; j_gene: TRBJ2-3; CDR3nt: TGTGCCAGCAGCAGGAGAATTACAGATACGCAGTATTTT; CDR3aa: CASSRRITDTQYF
d_gene: TRBD2; abundance: NA; v_gene: TRBV7-9; j_gene: TRBJ2-1; CDR3nt: TGTGCCAGCAGCCAGGGACTAGCGGGATGGAATGAGCAGTTCTTC; CDR3aa: CASSQGLAGWNEQFF
d_gene: TRBD2; abundance: few; v_gene: TRBV7-7; j_gene: TRBJ2-2; CDR3nt: TGTGCCAGCAGCTTAGGGAAGCGGGAGTTCACCGGGGAGCTGTTTTTT; CDR3aa: CASSLGKREFTGELFF